Listed below are T cell receptor beta chains from one sample, sequenced in a study of cytomegalovirus exposure and HLA in healthy donors. Here immunoSEQ multiplex PCR was the method, and the copy in TCRdb shows in-frame clones only, minus some. The sample yields around 91,000 clones, approximately 86% seen once. Sequences were obtained from PBMCs. Receptor source: a man aged 30 to 45 in good health and CMV-seropositive. CDR3s include the opening cysteine and the closing phenylalanine or tryptophan. Fields, in order: clone size, J gene, CDR3 length, V gene, D gene, CDR3 protein, CDR3 DNA. The D gene is left open where the match is weak. The size field is filled for only some rows; it gives once, few, many or a size class.

abundance: .
j_gene: TRBJ2-1
len: 14
v_gene: TRBV10-3
d_gene: TRBD2
CDR3aa: CAISDQGLHNEQFF
CDR3nt: TGTGCCATCAGTGACCAGGGACTACACAATGAGCAGTTCTTC

abundance: .
j_gene: TRBJ1-3
len: 20
v_gene: TRBV28
d_gene: TRBD1
CDR3aa: CASSLAGLGTGGLTGNTIYF
CDR3nt: TGTGCCAGCAGTTTGGCGGGGTTAGGGACAGGGGGTTTGACTGGAAACACCATATATTTT

abundance: .
j_gene: TRBJ2-1
len: 15
v_gene: TRBV6-5
d_gene: .
CDR3aa: CASRLQGGTGNEQFF
CDR3nt: TGTGCCAGCAGGTTACAGGGAGGGACGGGCAATGAGCAGTTCTTC

abundance: .
j_gene: TRBJ2-7
len: 16
v_gene: TRBV5-5
d_gene: .
CDR3aa: CASSLSAGQSSYEQYF
CDR3nt: TGTGCCAGCAGCCTGAGCGCGGGACAGAGCTCCTACGAGCAGTACTTC

abundance: .
j_gene: TRBJ1-2
len: 14
v_gene: TRBV5-3
d_gene: TRBD1
CDR3aa: CARRPGTGVFGYTF
CDR3nt: TGTGCCAGAAGGCCCGGGACAGGGGTGTTTGGCTACACCTTC

abundance: .
j_gene: TRBJ2-1
len: 15
v_gene: TRBV5-8
d_gene: TRBD1
CDR3aa: CASSLERQGTDEQFF
CDR3nt: TGTGCCAGCAGCTTGGAGAGACAGGGGACGGATGAGCAGTTCTTC

abundance: .
j_gene: TRBJ2-1
len: 11
v_gene: TRBV19
d_gene: .
CDR3aa: CASRGEVEQFF
CDR3nt: TGTGCCAGTAGGGGGGAGGTTGAGCAGTTCTTC

abundance: .
j_gene: TRBJ1-5
len: 16
v_gene: TRBV4-2
d_gene: TRBD1
CDR3aa: CASSPRTGDSNQPQHF
CDR3nt: TGTGCCAGCAGCCCCCGGACAGGTGATAGCAATCAGCCCCAGCATTTT

abundance: .
j_gene: TRBJ2-7
len: 16
v_gene: TRBV11-2
d_gene: .
CDR3aa: CASSPIRGSGPYEQYF
CDR3nt: TGTGCCAGCAGCCCCATCCGGGGTAGCGGACCCTACGAGCAGTACTTC

abundance: .
j_gene: TRBJ1-1
len: 14
v_gene: TRBV18
d_gene: .
CDR3aa: CASSATTTNTEAFF
CDR3nt: TGTGCCAGCTCAGCTACTACAACGAACACTGAAGCTTTCTTT

abundance: .
j_gene: TRBJ2-7
len: 15
v_gene: TRBV7-9
d_gene: .
CDR3aa: CASSLGQEDSYEQYF
CDR3nt: TGTGCCAGCAGCTTAGGGCAGGAGGACTCCTACGAGCAGTACTTC

abundance: .
j_gene: TRBJ1-4
len: 15
v_gene: TRBV6-5
d_gene: .
CDR3aa: CASSYSIQGGEKLFF
CDR3nt: TGTGCCAGCAGTTACTCGATACAGGGCGGTGAAAAACTGTTTTTT

abundance: .
j_gene: TRBJ2-1
len: 13
v_gene: TRBV10-2
d_gene: .
CDR3aa: CASKVGISDEQFF
CDR3nt: TGCGCCAGCAAGGTGGGTATCAGCGATGAGCAGTTCTTC

abundance: .
j_gene: TRBJ2-5
len: 16
v_gene: TRBV6-5
d_gene: .
CDR3aa: CASSSPQGGYQETQYF
CDR3nt: TGTGCCAGCAGTTCCCCCCAGGGAGGTTACCAAGAGACCCAGTACTTC

abundance: .
j_gene: TRBJ1-5
len: 14
v_gene: TRBV6-1
d_gene: .
CDR3aa: CASSVTAGDQPQHF
CDR3nt: TGTGCCAGCAGTGTTACAGCAGGGGATCAGCCCCAGCATTTT

abundance: .
j_gene: TRBJ2-7
len: 13
v_gene: TRBV5-6
d_gene: .
CDR3aa: CASSLGGRYEQYF
CDR3nt: TGTGCCAGCAGCTTGGGGGGGCGGTACGAGCAGTACTTC

abundance: .
j_gene: TRBJ2-1
len: 17
v_gene: TRBV10-3
d_gene: TRBD2
CDR3aa: CAISESVLGLENNEQFF
CDR3nt: TGTGCCATCAGTGAGTCGGTCCTTGGACTAGAAAACAATGAGCAGTTCTTC

abundance: .
j_gene: TRBJ2-7
len: 12
v_gene: TRBV30
d_gene: .
CDR3aa: CAWSRDLYEQYF
CDR3nt: TGTGCCTGGAGTAGGGACTTATACGAGCAGTACTTC

abundance: .
j_gene: TRBJ2-3
len: 13
v_gene: TRBV29-1
d_gene: TRBD2
CDR3aa: CSVSGRKPDTQYF
CDR3nt: TGCAGCGTTAGCGGGAGAAAGCCAGATACGCAGTATTTT

abundance: once
j_gene: TRBJ1-2
len: 13
v_gene: TRBV5-4
d_gene: .
CDR3aa: CASSPVSMSGYTF
CDR3nt: TGTGCCAGCAGCCCCGTTAGTATGAGTGGCTACACCTTC

abundance: .
j_gene: TRBJ2-1
len: 11
v_gene: TRBV20-1
d_gene: .
CDR3aa: CSAITNNEQFF
CDR3nt: TGCAGTGCTATTACTAACAATGAGCAGTTCTTC

abundance: .
j_gene: TRBJ2-3
len: 17
v_gene: TRBV2
d_gene: TRBD2
CDR3aa: CASSGGLAGGVSDTQYF
CDR3nt: TGTGCCAGCAGTGGAGGACTAGCGGGAGGGGTATCAGATACGCAGTATTTT

abundance: .
j_gene: TRBJ2-2
len: 14
v_gene: TRBV10-3
d_gene: TRBD1
CDR3aa: CAISAGTGVGELFF
CDR3nt: TGTGCCATCAGTGCAGGGACAGGGGTTGGGGAGCTGTTTTTT

abundance: .
j_gene: TRBJ2-3
len: 16
v_gene: TRBV7-2
d_gene: .
CDR3aa: CASSLQAGPSTDTQYF
CDR3nt: TGTGCCAGCAGCTTACAAGCAGGGCCCAGCACAGATACGCAGTATTTT

abundance: .
j_gene: TRBJ2-7
len: 14
v_gene: TRBV19
d_gene: .
CDR3aa: CASSIDGGSYEQYF
CDR3nt: TGTGCCAGTAGTATAGACGGAGGGTCCTACGAGCAGTACTTC

abundance: once
j_gene: TRBJ2-7
len: 16
v_gene: TRBV14
d_gene: TRBD1
CDR3aa: CASSQDWQGASYEQYF
CDR3nt: TGTGCCAGCAGCCAAGACTGGCAGGGGGCGAGTTACGAGCAGTACTTC

abundance: .
j_gene: TRBJ1-2
len: 12
v_gene: TRBV30
d_gene: TRBD1
CDR3aa: CAIRRDSYGYTF
CDR3nt: TGTGCCATCCGAAGGGACAGCTATGGCTACACCTTC

abundance: .
j_gene: TRBJ1-1
len: 15
v_gene: TRBV5-4
d_gene: TRBD1
CDR3aa: CASSLETGRNTEAFF
CDR3nt: TGTGCCAGCAGCTTGGAGACAGGGAGGAACACTGAAGCTTTCTTT

abundance: .
j_gene: TRBJ2-5
len: 16
v_gene: TRBV14
d_gene: .
CDR3aa: CASSHISGSQGETQYF
CDR3nt: TGTGCCAGCAGCCACATATCCGGGTCCCAAGGAGAGACCCAGTACTTC

abundance: .
j_gene: TRBJ2-5
len: 14
v_gene: TRBV7-6
d_gene: TRBD1
CDR3aa: CASSPGQRQETQYF
CDR3nt: TGTGCCAGCAGCCCGGGACAGCGCCAAGAGACCCAGTACTTC

abundance: .
j_gene: TRBJ1-4
len: 15
v_gene: TRBV4-1
d_gene: .
CDR3aa: CASSPSGIKNEKLFF
CDR3nt: TGCGCCAGCAGCCCATCAGGGATAAAGAATGAAAAACTGTTTTTT

abundance: .
j_gene: TRBJ2-7
len: 14
v_gene: TRBV29-1
d_gene: TRBD1
CDR3aa: CSVTRQGYRYEQYF
CDR3nt: TGCAGCGTTACCCGACAGGGGTATCGCTACGAGCAGTACTTC

abundance: .
j_gene: TRBJ2-2
len: 16
v_gene: TRBV7-9
d_gene: TRBD1
CDR3aa: CASSFGQGPFSGELFF
CDR3nt: TGTGCCAGCAGTTTTGGACAGGGCCCGTTCTCCGGGGAGCTGTTTTTT

abundance: few
j_gene: TRBJ2-7
len: 14
v_gene: TRBV6-5
d_gene: .
CDR3aa: CASSYGVGAYEQYF
CDR3nt: TGTGCCAGCAGTTACGGGGTAGGGGCCTACGAGCAGTACTTC

abundance: .
j_gene: TRBJ2-1
len: 15
v_gene: TRBV7-2
d_gene: TRBD2
CDR3aa: CASSFEREAYNEQFF
CDR3nt: TGTGCCAGCAGCTTCGAGCGGGAGGCCTACAATGAGCAGTTCTTC

abundance: .
j_gene: TRBJ2-1
len: 15
v_gene: TRBV7-9
d_gene: TRBD2
CDR3aa: CASSLAGAGINEQFF
CDR3nt: TGTGCCAGCAGCTTAGCGGGAGCGGGGATCAATGAGCAGTTCTTC

abundance: .
j_gene: TRBJ2-7
len: 13
v_gene: TRBV7-9
d_gene: TRBD2
CDR3aa: CASSLTSGVEQYF
CDR3nt: TGTGCCAGCAGCTTAACTAGCGGGGTCGAGCAGTACTTC

abundance: .
j_gene: TRBJ2-5
len: 13
v_gene: TRBV19
d_gene: .
CDR3aa: CASSNRVTETQYF
CDR3nt: TGTGCCAGTAGCAACAGGGTTACGGAGACCCAGTACTTC

abundance: few
j_gene: TRBJ2-3
len: 18
v_gene: TRBV27
d_gene: .
CDR3aa: CASSQLKAPIGRLDTQYF
CDR3nt: TGTGCCAGCAGCCAATTAAAAGCGCCCATAGGCAGATTAGATACGCAGTATTTT

abundance: .
j_gene: TRBJ2-1
len: 20
v_gene: TRBV7-6
d_gene: .
CDR3aa: CASSLGPLEAGLLSYNEQFF
CDR3nt: TGTGCCAGCAGCTTAGGTCCCCTTGAGGCGGGCCTACTATCCTACAATGAGCAGTTCTTC

abundance: .
j_gene: TRBJ2-7
len: 15
v_gene: TRBV27
d_gene: TRBD2
CDR3aa: CASSLGTSGINEQYF
CDR3nt: TGTGCCAGCAGTTTGGGGACTAGCGGGATCAACGAGCAGTACTTC

abundance: .
j_gene: TRBJ2-5
len: 16
v_gene: TRBV7-9
d_gene: TRBD2
CDR3aa: CASSLPTSGTQETQYF
CDR3nt: TGTGCCAGCAGCCTCCCAACTAGCGGGACCCAAGAGACCCAGTACTTC

abundance: .
j_gene: TRBJ2-7
len: 14
v_gene: TRBV7-8
d_gene: .
CDR3aa: CASSFPGEAYEQYF
CDR3nt: TGTGCCAGCAGCTTCCCCGGGGAGGCCTACGAGCAGTACTTC

abundance: .
j_gene: TRBJ2-2
len: 17
v_gene: TRBV10-3
d_gene: TRBD2
CDR3aa: CAISEGTSEANTGELFF
CDR3nt: TGTGCCATCAGTGAGGGGACTAGCGAAGCGAACACCGGGGAGCTGTTTTTT

abundance: .
j_gene: TRBJ2-7
len: 15
v_gene: TRBV28
d_gene: TRBD1
CDR3aa: CASSSRQGNTYEQYF
CDR3nt: TGTGCCAGCAGTTCCCGACAGGGAAACACCTACGAGCAGTACTTC

abundance: once
j_gene: TRBJ2-3
len: 17
v_gene: TRBV19
d_gene: TRBD2
CDR3aa: CASSRRLAWGWTDTQYF
CDR3nt: TGTGCCAGTAGTCGTCGACTAGCGTGGGGGTGGACAGATACGCAGTATTTT

abundance: .
j_gene: TRBJ1-2
len: 16
v_gene: TRBV28
d_gene: .
CDR3aa: CASSLVRATPNYGYTF
CDR3nt: TGTGCCAGCAGTTTAGTCAGGGCAACACCCAACTATGGCTACACCTTC

abundance: .
j_gene: TRBJ1-2
len: 15
v_gene: TRBV5-5
d_gene: .
CDR3aa: CASSLAGTLNYGYTF
CDR3nt: TGTGCCAGCAGCTTGGCGGGGACACTCAACTATGGCTACACCTTC

abundance: .
j_gene: TRBJ1-1
len: 14
v_gene: TRBV28
d_gene: .
CDR3aa: CASAPGTINTEAFF
CDR3nt: TGTGCCAGCGCCCCCGGGACAATCAACACTGAAGCTTTCTTT

abundance: .
j_gene: TRBJ2-1
len: 16
v_gene: TRBV2
d_gene: .
CDR3aa: CASSAEVGVGYNEQFF
CDR3nt: TGTGCCAGCAGTGCAGAAGTGGGAGTCGGCTACAATGAGCAGTTCTTC

abundance: .
j_gene: TRBJ2-6
len: 18
v_gene: TRBV4-1
d_gene: .
CDR3aa: CASSQRPGAGSGANVLTF
CDR3nt: TGCGCCAGCAGCCAAAGACCCGGTGCAGGCTCTGGGGCCAACGTCCTGACTTTC

abundance: .
j_gene: TRBJ2-7
len: 13
v_gene: TRBV6-6
d_gene: .
CDR3aa: CASSYRTVYEQYF
CDR3nt: TGTGCCAGCAGTTACCGGACAGTTTACGAGCAGTACTTC

abundance: .
j_gene: TRBJ1-2
len: 13
v_gene: TRBV5-1
d_gene: .
CDR3aa: CASSERDAYGYTF
CDR3nt: TGCGCCAGCAGCGAGCGAGACGCGTATGGCTACACCTTC

abundance: .
j_gene: TRBJ2-6
len: 17
v_gene: TRBV29-1
d_gene: .
CDR3aa: CSVAAGAGMTGANVLTF
CDR3nt: TGCAGCGTTGCCGCGGGGGCGGGAATGACTGGGGCCAACGTCCTGACTTTC

abundance: .
j_gene: TRBJ2-3
len: 14
v_gene: TRBV5-1
d_gene: TRBD2
CDR3aa: CASTGTSGDRTQYF
CDR3nt: TGCGCCAGCACCGGGACTAGCGGGGACCGGACGCAGTATTTT

abundance: .
j_gene: TRBJ2-3
len: 17
v_gene: TRBV7-9
d_gene: TRBD2
CDR3aa: CASSPHLLAGPTDTQYF
CDR3nt: TGTGCCAGCAGCCCACATTTGCTAGCGGGGCCCACAGATACGCAGTATTTT

abundance: .
j_gene: TRBJ2-1
len: 15
v_gene: TRBV6-5
d_gene: TRBD2
CDR3aa: CASSYGLAGVNEQFF
CDR3nt: TGTGCCAGCAGTTACGGGCTAGCGGGAGTTAATGAGCAGTTCTTC

abundance: .
j_gene: TRBJ2-6
len: 15
v_gene: TRBV6-1
d_gene: .
CDR3aa: CASSSDFSGANVLTF
CDR3nt: TGTGCCAGCAGTTCCGACTTCTCTGGGGCCAACGTCCTGACTTTC

abundance: few
j_gene: TRBJ2-7
len: 16
v_gene: TRBV5-1
d_gene: TRBD1
CDR3aa: CASSPYRQGASYEQYF
CDR3nt: TGCGCCAGCAGCCCCTATCGACAGGGGGCTTCCTACGAGCAGTACTTC

abundance: .
j_gene: TRBJ1-2
len: 13
v_gene: TRBV18
d_gene: TRBD1
CDR3aa: CASSPGQSFGYTF
CDR3nt: TGTGCCAGCTCACCGGGACAGTCTTTTGGCTACACCTTC